This T cell receptor (beta chain) comes out of a study of T cell responses to AZD1222 COVID-19 vaccine. Germline assignment: CDR1 MNHEY and CDR2 SMNVEV (reference sequence). The V segment lost 2 bases and the J segment 0 bases; nucleotides outside the gene matches: 10. CDR3 length equals 17 residues. The sample holds a few counts of this clone. Assay used: immunoSEQ multiplex PCR; TCRdb lists only in-frame clones, some missing. The table shows about 110,000 clones, with around 87% occurring only once. Sequences were derived from peripheral blood, sampled 28 days after the second AZD1222 dose. This chain joins TRBV27 and TRBJ2-7; 7 nucleotides match TRBD1. This receptor was identified in an adult who received the AZD1222 COVID-19 vaccine. The CDR3 here is CASSLRTPGQRSYEQYF. In nucleotides, the CDR3 is TGTGCCAGCAGTTTAAGGACCCCGGGACAGCGCTCCTACGAGCAGTACTTC.